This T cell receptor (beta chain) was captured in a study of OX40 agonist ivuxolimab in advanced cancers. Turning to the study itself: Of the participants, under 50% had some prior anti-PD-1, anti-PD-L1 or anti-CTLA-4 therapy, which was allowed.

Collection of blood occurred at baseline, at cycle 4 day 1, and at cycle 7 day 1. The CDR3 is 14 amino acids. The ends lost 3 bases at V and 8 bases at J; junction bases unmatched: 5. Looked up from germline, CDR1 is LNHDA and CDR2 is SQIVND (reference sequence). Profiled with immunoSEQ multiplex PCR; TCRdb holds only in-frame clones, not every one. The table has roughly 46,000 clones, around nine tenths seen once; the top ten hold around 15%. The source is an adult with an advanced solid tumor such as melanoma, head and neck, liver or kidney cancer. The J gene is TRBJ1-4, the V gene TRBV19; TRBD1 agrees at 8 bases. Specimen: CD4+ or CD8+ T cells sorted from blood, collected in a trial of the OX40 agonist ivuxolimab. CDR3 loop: CASSMGTGPEKLFF. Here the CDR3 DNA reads TGTGCCAGTAGTATGGGGACAGGCCCCGAAAAACTGTTTTTT.